This T cell receptor beta chain appears in the sequencing data of a study of blood T cell repertoires in COVID-19. Study details: Acute-phase and convalescent COVID-19 samples originated in the United States, Italy and Spain. Sources were T cells, B-cell-depleted T cells, or PBMCs; the material itself was cDNA or gDNA.

This CDR3 spans 13 amino acids. Germline assignment: CDR1 SQVTM and CDR2 ANQGSEA. After removal of 6 bases from V and 4 bases from J, the junction contained 6 bases not matched to a gene. Original handling: Reference gene primer amplification gave estimated nucleated cell counts. Assay: immunoSEQ multiplex PCR; the TCRdb copy retains only in-frame clones and omits some. V and J calls and clone size are given by that table; D and trimming were obtained from the DNA. The sample yields roughly 43,000 clones, 86% seen once. The rearrangement links TRBV29-1 to TRBJ2-7; 10 bases fit TRBD1. The origin of this receptor is a man in his 60s with active COVID-19. Sequencing was performed on peripheral blood. CDR3 nucleotide sequence: TGCAGCGTCATCCGGGACAGGGGTTACGAGCAGTACTTC. Translated: CSVIRDRGYEQYF.